The clone carrying this T cell receptor beta chain was found a few times. The CDR3 sequence is 13 residues long. Trimming took 4 bases from V and 5 from J, leaving 8 bases between them. Germline V CDR1 and CDR2: LGHDT, YNNKEL (reference sequence). TCRdb passed the 5' RACE reads through MiXCR, listing each CDR3 protein once. The data contain some 40,000 distinct CDR3 sequences, roughly 5.6% of them singletons. This entry is derived from a study of early T cells in non-severe SARS-CoV-2 infection. This chain links TRBV3-1 with TRBJ1-4; D call uncertain. Sequences were obtained from whole blood. The receptor was isolated from an adult who was a healthcare worker with PCR-confirmed SARS-CoV-2 infection or an uninfected control (not recorded which). CDR3 sequence (DNA): TGTGCCAGCAGCCTCCGGCTCAATGAAAAACTGTTTTTT. Amino acid sequence: CASSLRLNEKLFF.